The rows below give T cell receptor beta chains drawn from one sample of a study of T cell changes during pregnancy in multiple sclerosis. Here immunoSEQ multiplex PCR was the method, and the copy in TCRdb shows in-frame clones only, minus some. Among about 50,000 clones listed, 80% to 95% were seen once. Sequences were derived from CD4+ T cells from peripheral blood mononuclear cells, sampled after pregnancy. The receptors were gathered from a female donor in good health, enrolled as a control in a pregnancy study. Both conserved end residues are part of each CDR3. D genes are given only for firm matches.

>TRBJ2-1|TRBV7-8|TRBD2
CASSLGGGMDNEQFF
TGTGCCAGCAGCTTAGGGGGGGGAATGGACAATGAGCAGTTCTTC
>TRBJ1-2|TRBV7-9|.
CASSLDTPRGGPHGYTF
TGTGCCAGCAGCTTAGATACCCCTCGGGGGGGGCCCCATGGCTACACCTTC
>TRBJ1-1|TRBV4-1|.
CASGNPGGPTGAEAFF
TGCGCCAGTGGGAACCCGGGAGGCCCTACGGGGGCTGAAGCTTTCTTT
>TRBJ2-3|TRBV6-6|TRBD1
CASSPQGASTDTQYF
TGTGCCAGCAGCCCCCAGGGGGCTAGCACAGATACGCAGTATTTT
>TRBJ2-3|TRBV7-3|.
CASSPNTDTQYF
TGTGCCAGCAGCCCAAACACAGATACGCAGTATTTT
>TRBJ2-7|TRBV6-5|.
CASSVAGSVGYEQYF
TGTGCCAGCAGTGTTGCAGGGTCAGTGGGCTACGAGCAGTACTTC
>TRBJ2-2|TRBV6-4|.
CASSVRLTGELFF
TGTGCCAGCAGTGTTCGACTAACCGGGGAGCTGTTTTTT
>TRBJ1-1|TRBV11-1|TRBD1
CASSWGQGNTEAFF
TGTGCCAGCAGCTGGGGACAGGGGAACACTGAAGCTTTCTTT
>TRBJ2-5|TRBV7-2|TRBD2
CASSPGTSGETQYF
TGTGCCAGCAGCCCGGGGACTAGCGGAGAGACCCAGTACTTC
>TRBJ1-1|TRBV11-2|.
CASHQRGTNTEAFF
TGTGCCAGCCACCAAAGGGGTACGAACACTGAAGCTTTCTTT
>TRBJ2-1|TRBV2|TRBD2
CASSGTFSGGGASEQFF
TGTGCCAGCAGTGGAACCTTTAGCGGGGGGGGTGCGAGTGAGCAGTTCTTC
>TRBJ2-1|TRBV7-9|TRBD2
CASKGTSGDNEQFF
TGTGCCAGCAAGGGGACTAGCGGTGACAATGAGCAGTTCTTC
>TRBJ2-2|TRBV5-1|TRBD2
CASSFGTSGKNTGELFF
TGCGCCAGCAGCTTCGGGACTAGCGGGAAGAACACCGGGGAGCTGTTTTTT
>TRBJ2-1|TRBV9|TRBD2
CASSVDPGGLIVNEQFF
TGTGCCAGCAGCGTAGATCCGGGGGGGCTGATAGTTAATGAGCAGTTCTTC
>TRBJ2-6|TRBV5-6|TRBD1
CASSLPTGAGANVLTF
TGTGCCAGCAGCTTGCCTACAGGGGCTGGGGCCAACGTCCTGACTTTC